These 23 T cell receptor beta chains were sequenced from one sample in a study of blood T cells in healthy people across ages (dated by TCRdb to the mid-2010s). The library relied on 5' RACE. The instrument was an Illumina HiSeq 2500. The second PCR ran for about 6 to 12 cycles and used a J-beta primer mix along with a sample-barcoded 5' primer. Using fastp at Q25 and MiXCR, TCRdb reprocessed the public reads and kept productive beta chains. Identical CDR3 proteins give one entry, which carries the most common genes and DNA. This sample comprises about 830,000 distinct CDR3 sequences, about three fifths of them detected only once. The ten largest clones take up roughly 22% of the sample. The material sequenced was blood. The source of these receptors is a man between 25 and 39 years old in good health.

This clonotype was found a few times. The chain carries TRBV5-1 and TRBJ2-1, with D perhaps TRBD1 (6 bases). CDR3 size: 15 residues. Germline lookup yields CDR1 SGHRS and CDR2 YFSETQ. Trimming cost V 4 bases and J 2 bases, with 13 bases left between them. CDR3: CASSPRDNTYNEQFF. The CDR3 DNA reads TGCGCCAGCAGCCCAAGGGACAATACCTACAATGAGCAGTTCTTC.

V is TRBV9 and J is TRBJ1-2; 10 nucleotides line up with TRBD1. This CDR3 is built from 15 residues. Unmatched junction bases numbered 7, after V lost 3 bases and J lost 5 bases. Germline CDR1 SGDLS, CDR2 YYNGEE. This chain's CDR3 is CASSAPSGQGYGYTF. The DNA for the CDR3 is TGTGCCAGCAGCGCGCCGTCGGGACAGGGGTATGGCTACACCTTC. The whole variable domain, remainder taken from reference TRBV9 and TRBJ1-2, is DSGVTQTPKHLITATGQRVTLRCSPRSGDLSVYWYQQSLDQGLQFLIQYYNGEERAKGNILERFSAQQFPDLHSELNLSSLELGDSALYFCASSAPSGQGYGYTFGSGTRLTVV.

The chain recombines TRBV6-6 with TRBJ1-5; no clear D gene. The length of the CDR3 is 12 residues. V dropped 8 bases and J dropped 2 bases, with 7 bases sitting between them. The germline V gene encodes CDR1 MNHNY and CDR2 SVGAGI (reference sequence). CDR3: CASAARNQPQHF. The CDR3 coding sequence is TGTGCCAGCGCAGCGCGCAATCAGCCCCAGCATTTT.

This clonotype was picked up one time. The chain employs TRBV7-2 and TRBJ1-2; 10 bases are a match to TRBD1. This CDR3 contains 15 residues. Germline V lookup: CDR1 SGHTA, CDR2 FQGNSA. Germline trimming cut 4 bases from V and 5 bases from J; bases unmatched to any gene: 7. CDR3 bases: TGTGCCAGCAGCTCAAGGACAGGGGGGAGGTATGGCTACACCTTC. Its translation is CASSSRTGGRYGYTF. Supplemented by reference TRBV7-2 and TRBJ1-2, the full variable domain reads GAGVSQSPSNKVTEKGKDVELRCDPISGHTALYWYRQSLGQGLEFLIYFQGNSAPDKSGLPSDRFSAERTGGSVSTLTIQRTQQEDSAVYLCASSSRTGGRYGYTFGSGTRLTVV.

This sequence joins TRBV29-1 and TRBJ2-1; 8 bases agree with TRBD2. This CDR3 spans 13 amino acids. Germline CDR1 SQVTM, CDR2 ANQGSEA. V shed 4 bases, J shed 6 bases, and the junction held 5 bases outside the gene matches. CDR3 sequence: CSVAGLAGNEQFF. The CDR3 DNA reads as TGCAGCGTTGCTGGACTAGCCGGCAATGAGCAGTTCTTC.

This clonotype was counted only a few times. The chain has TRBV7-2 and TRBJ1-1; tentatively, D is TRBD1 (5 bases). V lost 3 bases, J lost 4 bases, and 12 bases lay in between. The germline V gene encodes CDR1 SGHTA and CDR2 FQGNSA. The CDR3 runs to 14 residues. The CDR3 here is CASSLGRTITEAFF. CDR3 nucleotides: TGTGCCAGCAGCTTGGGACGGACTATCACTGAAGCTTTCTTT.

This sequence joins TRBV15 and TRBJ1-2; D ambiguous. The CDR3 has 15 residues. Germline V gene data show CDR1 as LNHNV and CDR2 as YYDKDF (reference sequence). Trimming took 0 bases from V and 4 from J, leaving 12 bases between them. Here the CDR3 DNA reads TGTGCCACCAGCAGAGATCCCACACTCCCCTATGGCTACACCTTC. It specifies CATSRDPTLPYGYTF.

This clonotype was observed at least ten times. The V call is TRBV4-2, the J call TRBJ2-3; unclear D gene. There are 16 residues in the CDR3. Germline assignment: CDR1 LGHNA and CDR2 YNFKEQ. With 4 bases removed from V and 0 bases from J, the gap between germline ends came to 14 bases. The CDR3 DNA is TGTGCCAGCAGCCTCCAGCTGGCGTCTAGCACAGATACGCAGTATTTT. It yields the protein CASSLQLASSTDTQYF.

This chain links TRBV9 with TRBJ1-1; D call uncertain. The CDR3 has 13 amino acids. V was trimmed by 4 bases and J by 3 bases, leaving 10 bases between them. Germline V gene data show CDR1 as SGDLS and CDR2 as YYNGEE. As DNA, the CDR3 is TGTGCCAGCAGCAGAGTTTATTACACTGAAGCTTTCTTT. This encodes CASSRVYYTEAFF.

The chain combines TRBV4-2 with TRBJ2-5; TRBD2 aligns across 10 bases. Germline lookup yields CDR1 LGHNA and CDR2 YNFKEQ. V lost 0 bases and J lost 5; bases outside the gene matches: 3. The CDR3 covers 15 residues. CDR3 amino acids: CASSQEGSGGETQYF. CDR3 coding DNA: TGTGCCAGCAGCCAAGAAGGTAGCGGGGGGGAGACCCAGTACTTC.

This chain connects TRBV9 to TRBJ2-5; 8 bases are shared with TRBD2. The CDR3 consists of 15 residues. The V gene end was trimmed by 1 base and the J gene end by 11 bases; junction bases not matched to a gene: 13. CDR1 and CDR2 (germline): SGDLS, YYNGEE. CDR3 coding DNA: TGTGCCAGCAGCGTAAGCGAGCGGGAGTATAGTGAGCAGTACTTC. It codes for CASSVSEREYSEQYF.

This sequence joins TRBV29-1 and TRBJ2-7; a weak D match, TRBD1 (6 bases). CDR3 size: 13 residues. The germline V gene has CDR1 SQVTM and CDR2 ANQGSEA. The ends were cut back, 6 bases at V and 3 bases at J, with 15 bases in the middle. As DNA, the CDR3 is TGCAGCGTCGCCCAGACAGGAGGCTACGAGCAGTACTTC. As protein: CSVAQTGGYEQYF.

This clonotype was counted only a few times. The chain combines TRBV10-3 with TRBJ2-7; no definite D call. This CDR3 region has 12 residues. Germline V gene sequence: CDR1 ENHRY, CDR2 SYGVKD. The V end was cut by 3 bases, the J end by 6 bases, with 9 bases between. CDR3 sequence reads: CAISEIVSEQYF. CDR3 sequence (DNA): TGTGCCATCAGTGAAATAGTTTCCGAGCAGTACTTC.

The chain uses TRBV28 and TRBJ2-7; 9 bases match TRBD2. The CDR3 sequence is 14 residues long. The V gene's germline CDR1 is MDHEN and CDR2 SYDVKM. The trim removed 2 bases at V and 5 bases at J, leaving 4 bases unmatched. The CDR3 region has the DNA TGTGCCAGCAGTTTAGAACGCGGGAGGGACGAGCAGTACTTC. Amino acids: CASSLERGRDEQYF.

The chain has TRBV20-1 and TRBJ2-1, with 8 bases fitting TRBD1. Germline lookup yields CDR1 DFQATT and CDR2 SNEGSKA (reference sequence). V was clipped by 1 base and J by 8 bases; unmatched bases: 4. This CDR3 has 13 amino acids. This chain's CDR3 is CSARGTGLDEQFF. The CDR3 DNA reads TGCAGTGCTAGAGGGACAGGGCTCGATGAGCAGTTCTTC.

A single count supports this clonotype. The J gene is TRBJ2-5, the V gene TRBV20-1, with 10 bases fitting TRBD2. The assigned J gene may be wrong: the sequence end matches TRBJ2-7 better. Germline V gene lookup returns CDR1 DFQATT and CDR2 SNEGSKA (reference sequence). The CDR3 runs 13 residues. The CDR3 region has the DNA TGCAGTGCGCAAACTAGCGGGAACCCCGAGCAGTACTTC. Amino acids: CSAQTSGNPEQYF.

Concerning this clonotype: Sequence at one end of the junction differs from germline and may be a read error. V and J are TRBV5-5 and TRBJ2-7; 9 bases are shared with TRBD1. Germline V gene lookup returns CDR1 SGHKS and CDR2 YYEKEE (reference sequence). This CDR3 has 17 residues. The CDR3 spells CTSSSLDSGQGSYEQYF. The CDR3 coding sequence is TGTACCAGCAGCTCACTCGATAGCGGACAGGGGAGCTACGAGCAGTACTTC.

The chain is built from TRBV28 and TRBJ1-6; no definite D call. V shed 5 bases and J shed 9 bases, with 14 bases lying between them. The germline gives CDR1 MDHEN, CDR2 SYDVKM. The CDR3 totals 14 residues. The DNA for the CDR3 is TGTGCCAGCAGTGTGAGGCAGTTCGGTTCACCCCTCCACTTT. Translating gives CASSVRQFGSPLHF.

CDR3 sequence reads: CASSQGHTTNEQYF. The CDR3 DNA follows: TGCGCCAGCAGCCAAGGGCATACTACAAATGAGCAGTACTTC. The chain recombines TRBV4-1 with TRBJ2-7; D gene uncertain. Trimming left V 1 base short and J 7 bases short, with 14 bases between. CDR3 length equals 14 residues. CDR1 is MGHRA and CDR2 is YSYEKL in the germline V gene.

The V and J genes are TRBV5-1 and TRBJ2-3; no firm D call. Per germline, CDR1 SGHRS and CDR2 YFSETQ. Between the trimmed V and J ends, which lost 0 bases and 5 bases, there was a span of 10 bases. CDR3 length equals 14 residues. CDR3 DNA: TGCGCCAGCAGCTTGGAACGCGAGAAAGATACGCAGTATTTT. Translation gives CASSLEREKDTQYF.

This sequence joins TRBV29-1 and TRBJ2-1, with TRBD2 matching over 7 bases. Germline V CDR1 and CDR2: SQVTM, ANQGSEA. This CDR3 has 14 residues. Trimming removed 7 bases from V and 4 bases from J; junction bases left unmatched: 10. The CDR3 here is CSAKLATLYNEQFF. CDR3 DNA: TGCAGCGCTAAACTAGCGACCTTATACAATGAGCAGTTCTTC.

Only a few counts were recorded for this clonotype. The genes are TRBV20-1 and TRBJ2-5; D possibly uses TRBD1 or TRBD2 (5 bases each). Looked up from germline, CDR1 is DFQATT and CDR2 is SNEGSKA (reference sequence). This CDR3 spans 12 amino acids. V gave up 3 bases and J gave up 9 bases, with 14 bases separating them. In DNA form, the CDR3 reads TGCAGTGCTAGCAAAATGTTGGGGGCCCAGTACTTC. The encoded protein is CSASKMLGAQYF.

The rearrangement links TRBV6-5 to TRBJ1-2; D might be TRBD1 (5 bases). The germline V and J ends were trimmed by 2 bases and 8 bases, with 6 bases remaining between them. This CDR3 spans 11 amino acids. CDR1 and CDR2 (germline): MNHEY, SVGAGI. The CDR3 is CASSYGAGYTF. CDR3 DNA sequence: TGTGCCAGCAGTTACGGGGCCGGCTACACCTTC.